This is a list of T cell receptor beta chains from one sample in a study of blood T cells in healthy people across ages. Using its own MiXCR run on the 5' RACE reads, TCRdb lists one record per CDR3 protein. Of 1.5 million to 2 million distinct CDR3 sequences listed, just under 50% are singletons. What was sequenced was blood. The receptors were gathered from a woman aged 40 to 55 in good health. CDR3s include the opening cysteine and the closing phenylalanine or tryptophan. The D gene is left open where the match is weak. Clone size is not always given. Where it is, it says once, few, many or a class for expanded clones.

cdr3_nt: TGTGCCAGCAGTTTATCCAGGGGTAATGGCTACACCTTC; cdr3_aa: CASSLSRGNGYTF; clone_size: few; j_call: TRBJ1-2; v_call: TRBV27; d_call: .
cdr3_nt: TGTGCCAGCAGTCCTATGGTGGTAATCAATGAGCAGTTCTTC; cdr3_aa: CASSPMVVINEQFF; clone_size: .; j_call: TRBJ2-1; v_call: TRBV28; d_call: .
cdr3_nt: TGCAGTGCTAGAGAGGGACAGGCGCATTTTCTCTATGGCTACACCTTC; cdr3_aa: CSAREGQAHFLYGYTF; clone_size: .; j_call: TRBJ1-2; v_call: TRBV20-1; d_call: TRBD1
cdr3_nt: TGCGCCAGCAGATCCAGGACGGACAATGAGCAGTTCTTC; cdr3_aa: CASRSRTDNEQFF; clone_size: .; j_call: TRBJ2-1; v_call: TRBV5-1; d_call: .
cdr3_nt: TGCAGTGCTTACCCGGGACAGGGGACAGATACGCAGTATTTT; cdr3_aa: CSAYPGQGTDTQYF; clone_size: .; j_call: TRBJ2-3; v_call: TRBV20-1; d_call: TRBD1
cdr3_nt: TGTGCCAGCAGTTTATTTACCGGGAACACAGATACGCAGTATTTT; cdr3_aa: CASSLFTGNTDTQYF; clone_size: .; j_call: TRBJ2-3; v_call: TRBV12-3/TRBV12-4; d_call: .
cdr3_nt: TGTGCCAGCAGCTTAGAGATGACTAGCGGGGGGGACACAGATACGCAGTATTTT; cdr3_aa: CASSLEMTSGGDTDTQYF; clone_size: .; j_call: TRBJ2-3; v_call: TRBV7-8; d_call: TRBD2
cdr3_nt: TGTGCCAGCGCCCCCCCGACCTTGAGCTCTGGGGCCAACGTCCTGACTTTC; cdr3_aa: CASAPPTLSSGANVLTF; clone_size: few; j_call: TRBJ2-6; v_call: TRBV28; d_call: .
cdr3_nt: TGTGCCAGCAGCTCTTTTCAGGGCTACGAGCAGTACTTC; cdr3_aa: CASSSFQGYEQYF; clone_size: .; j_call: TRBJ2-7; v_call: TRBV11-2; d_call: .
cdr3_nt: TGTGCCAGCAGCCAAGAGGGGAAAAAACTGTTTTTT; cdr3_aa: CASSQEGKKLFF; clone_size: .; j_call: TRBJ1-4; v_call: TRBV3-1; d_call: .